Each of the 30 T cell receptor beta chains below was sequenced from the same sample in a study of shared T cell receptors in the human thymus. Clones were sequenced by immunoSEQ multiplex PCR, and TCRdb holds only the in-frame ones, with some missing. The sample lists hundreds of thousands of clones, just under 95% occurring once. Sequencing was done on a sample of thymocytes. The source is a human donor.

The genes are TRBV5-5 and TRBJ2-7; no reliable D call. V gave up 3 bases and J gave up 3 bases, with 19 bases separating them. This CDR3 comprises 16 residues. Germline values: CDR1 SGHKS, CDR2 YYEKEE (reference sequence). DNA for the CDR3: TGTGCCAGCAGCTCCCTCCCTCCGGCCGGCGACTACGAGCAGTACTTC. This codes for CASSSLPPAGDYEQYF.

The V call is TRBV28, the J call TRBJ2-3; TRBD1 agrees at 7 bases. The CDR3 is made up of 17 amino acids. The J segment lost 2 bases and the V segment lost 3 bases, leaving 11 bases of the junction unmatched. Germline CDR1 is MDHEN and CDR2 is SYDVKM. The CDR3 loop is CASSFQSLTGPTDTQYF. The CDR3 bases are TGTGCCAGCAGTTTCCAGTCCTTGACAGGGCCCACAGATACGCAGTATTTT.

The chain recombines TRBV2 with TRBJ1-4, with 8 bases aligning to TRBD1. The CDR3 is 19 amino acids. The germline V gene has CDR1 SNHLY and CDR2 FYNNEI. V trimming: 3 bases; J trimming: 5 bases; junction bases outside the gene matches: 17. The CDR3: CASSDYQGALGEGNEKLFF. The CDR3 DNA reads as TGTGCCAGCAGTGACTACCAGGGGGCGCTGGGGGAGGGGAATGAAAAACTGTTTTTT.

This chain links TRBV11-2 with TRBJ2-7; 7 bases are shared with TRBD1. Trimming took 6 bases from V and 2 from J; bases not matched to a gene: 7. The CDR3 loop spans 14 amino acids. Germline V gene sequence: CDR1 SGHAT, CDR2 FQNNGV. CDR3 residues: CASRQDREPYEQYF. The CDR3 coding sequence is TGTGCCAGCAGACAAGACAGGGAGCCCTACGAGCAGTACTTC.

The chain carries TRBV5-4 and TRBJ1-2, with TRBD1 as a possible D gene (5 bases). V lost 1 base, J lost 0 bases, and 19 bases lay in between. Germline CDR1 is SGHNT and CDR2 is YYREEE (reference sequence). The CDR3 runs to 18 residues. The CDR3 sequence is CASSLLDSGTGSNYGYTF. CDR3 nucleotide sequence: TGTGCCAGCAGCTTGTTGGACTCGGGGACGGGATCTAACTATGGCTACACCTTC. The full variable domain, completed using reference TRBV5-4 and TRBJ1-2, is ETGVTQSPTHLIKTRGQQVTLRCSSQSGHNTVSWYQQALGQGPQFIFQYYREEENGRGNFPPRFSGLQFPNYSSELNVNALELDDSALYLCASSLLDSGTGSNYGYTFGSGTRLTVV.

This chain uses TRBV6-6 with TRBJ2-3, with D possibly being TRBD2 (6 bases). This CDR3 has 15 amino acids. The germline V gene has CDR1 MNHNY and CDR2 SVGAGI (reference sequence). Trimming removed 5 bases from V and 4 bases from J, with 16 bases in between. CDR3 region: CASSTWTQRADTQYF. As DNA, the CDR3 is TGTGCCAGCAGTACTTGGACTCAGCGGGCAGATACGCAGTATTTT.

The chain links TRBV12-1 to TRBJ1-5. TRBV12-1 is a recognized pseudogene. The CDR3 runs to 14 residues. Here the CDR3 DNA reads TGTGCCAGCAGCTCCGACTACAGGAACCAGCCCCAGCATTTT. Its translation: CASSSDYRNQPQHF.

The rearrangement links TRBV7-8 to TRBJ1-5; 8 bases are a match to TRBD1. The CDR3 extends over 15 amino acids. Germline lookup yields CDR1 SGHVS and CDR2 FQNEAQ. J gave up 6 bases and V 5 bases, and 9 bases lay outside the gene matches. The CDR3 is CASSPGGQGIQPQHF. CDR3 sequence (DNA): TGTGCCAGCAGCCCCGGAGGACAGGGAATTCAGCCCCAGCATTTT.

The genes are TRBV4-2 and TRBJ1-2, with D possibly matching TRBD1 (6 bases). Trimming cost V 4 bases and J 6 bases, with 15 bases left between them. This CDR3 comprises 14 residues. From germline, CDR1 is LGHNA and CDR2 YNFKEQ. Here the CDR3 reads CASSLDTGKHGYTF. The CDR3 nucleotides are TGTGCCAGCAGCCTAGACACAGGGAAGCATGGCTACACCTTC.

V usage is TRBV10-2 and J usage is TRBJ2-1, with D possibly matching TRBD2 (5 bases). Germline CDR1 reads WSHSY; CDR2 reads SAAADI. V lost 2 bases, J lost 4 bases, and 12 bases lay in between. The CDR3 has 15 amino acids. CDR3 protein: CASSEPNAGYNEQFF. In DNA form, the CDR3 reads TGCGCCAGCAGTGAGCCGAACGCGGGTTACAATGAGCAGTTCTTC.

This chain connects TRBV6-4 to TRBJ2-3, with 8 bases aligning to TRBD1. This CDR3 comprises 14 residues. Germline CDR1 reads MRHNA; CDR2 reads SNTAGT. V shed 4 bases, J shed 4 bases, and the junction held 4 bases outside the gene matches. CDR3 sequence reads: CASSVLQGADTQYF. Written as DNA, the CDR3 is TGTGCCAGCAGTGTTCTACAGGGGGCAGATACGCAGTATTTT.

V and J are TRBV5-4 and TRBJ2-1, with TRBD1 identical over 7 bases. The germline V gene has CDR1 SGHNT and CDR2 YYREEE (reference sequence). Trimming removed 4 bases from V and 3 bases from J; junction bases left unmatched: 10. The CDR3 totals 16 residues. In DNA form, the CDR3 reads TGTGCCAGCAGCGCATACAAGGGGACAGACTACAATGAGCAGTTCTTC. It codes for CASSAYKGTDYNEQFF.

The chain joins TRBV27 to TRBJ1-1, with TRBD1 identical over 8 bases. The V and J ends lost 5 bases and 0 bases, in that order; junction bases with no gene match: 17. The germline gives CDR1 MNHEY, CDR2 SMNVEV (reference sequence). This CDR3 comprises 19 residues. The CDR3 reads CASSQKQGEGGPMNTEAFF. The CDR3 bases are TGTGCCAGCAGTCAAAAACAGGGGGAGGGGGGGCCGATGAACACTGAAGCTTTCTTT.

The chain couples TRBV28 to TRBJ1-3; 8 nucleotides line up with TRBD1. The CDR3 covers 16 residues. Germline lookup yields CDR1 MDHEN and CDR2 SYDVKM. The V segment lost 2 bases and the J segment 0 bases; nucleotides outside the gene matches: 3. CDR3: CASSLQGAYSGNTIYF. CDR3 DNA sequence: TGTGCCAGCAGTTTACAGGGGGCCTACTCTGGAAACACCATATATTTT.

The J gene is TRBJ2-3, the V gene TRBV10-3; possibly TRBD1 for D (6 bases). CDR3 length: 15 amino acids. With 2 bases removed from V and 5 bases from J, the gap between germline ends came to 14 bases. The germline V gene encodes CDR1 ENHRY and CDR2 SYGVKD. The CDR3 DNA reads as TGTGCCATCAGTGAGCCTCGGACAGCTCGAGATACGCAGTATTTT. Translating it yields CAISEPRTARDTQYF.

In this sample, this clone turned up once. This chain links TRBV28 with TRBJ1-5; a possible D gene is TRBD1 (6 bases). From germline, CDR1 is MDHEN and CDR2 SYDVKM. V lost 5 bases and J lost 0, with 23 bases in between. The CDR3 length is 19 residues. The CDR3 sequence is CASSTSPEQGLYSNQPQHF. The CDR3 bases are TGTGCCAGCAGTACCAGCCCAGAACAGGGATTATATAGCAATCAGCCCCAGCATTTT.

The V call is TRBV5-6, the J call TRBJ2-7; 10 nucleotides match TRBD2. The CDR3 length is 15 residues. Looked up from germline, CDR1 is SGHDT and CDR2 is YYEEEE. The junction had 6 bases not matched to a gene; V was cut back by 4 bases and J by 2 bases. DNA of the CDR3: TGTGCCAGCAGCGGTTTAGGACTAGCGGCCTACGAGCAGTACTTC. Translating gives CASSGLGLAAYEQYF.

The chain uses TRBV18 and TRBJ2-4; D may be TRBD1 or TRBD2 (5 bases each). V was trimmed by 2 bases and J by 9 bases, leaving 11 bases between them. Germline V gives CDR1 KGHSH, CDR2 LQKENI. CDR3 size: 13 residues. This chain's CDR3 is CASSPERGGIQYF. Here the CDR3 DNA reads TGTGCCAGCTCACCAGAGAGGGGCGGCATTCAGTACTTC. Full variable domain (outside the CDR3, taken from reference TRBV18 and TRBJ2-4): NAGVMQNPRHLVRRRGQEARLRCSPMKGHSHVYWYRQLPEEGLKFMVYLQKENIIDESGMPKERFSAEFPKEGPSILRIQQVVRGDSAAYFCASSPERGGIQYFGAGTRLSVL.

The chain recombines TRBV29-1 with TRBJ2-7; 9 bases match TRBD2. The CDR3 spans 17 residues. Germline values: CDR1 SQVTM, CDR2 ANQGSEA. The J segment lost 9 bases and the V segment lost 3 bases, leaving 21 bases of the junction unmatched. The CDR3 bases are TGCAGCGTTGAGACTCCCGGGACTAGCTATGAACCCATCCGGCAGTACTTC. Translation: CSVETPGTSYEPIRQYF.

This clone occurred once. The chain joins TRBV6-6 to TRBJ1-1, with 10 positions matching TRBD1. Trimming at V came to 6 bases and at J to 1 base, leaving 8 bases not matched to a gene. CDR3 length: 16 amino acids. Germline CDR1 is MNHNY and CDR2 is SVGAGI (reference sequence). The CDR3 sequence is CASRGGTGERNTEAFF. The CDR3 nucleotides read TGTGCCAGCAGAGGCGGGACAGGGGAACGGAACACTGAAGCTTTCTTT.

This clone was seen just once. This rearrangement joins TRBV15 to TRBJ2-7; D is tentatively TRBD1 or TRBD2 (7 bases each). The CDR3 extends over 17 amino acids. Germline CDR1 LNHNV, CDR2 YYDKDF (reference sequence). V was pared by 5 bases and J by 0 bases, with 20 bases between. Written as DNA, the CDR3 is TGTGCCACCAGCGTCCCCAGGGGGGGGCTTTACTCCTACGAGCAGTACTTC. This translates into CATSVPRGGLYSYEQYF.

The chain uses TRBV5-1 and TRBJ2-1; no reliable D call. The V end lost 4 bases, the J end lost 5 bases, and 7 bases lay between the germline ends. Per germline, CDR1 SGHRS and CDR2 YFSETQ. The CDR3 loop spans 12 amino acids. The CDR3 is CASSVTDNEQFF. The CDR3 DNA reads TGCGCCAGCAGCGTGACGGACAATGAGCAGTTCTTC.

The count of this clone is one. This rearrangement joins TRBV7-9 to TRBJ2-3; D gene uncertain. V was clipped by 3 bases and J by 1 base, with 17 bases between them. The length of the CDR3 is 17 residues. Germline values: CDR1 SEHNR, CDR2 FQNEAQ (reference sequence). The CDR3 protein is CASSLFSVLGCTDTQYF. In DNA form, the CDR3 reads TGTGCCAGCAGCTTGTTTTCTGTTTTGGGGTGCACAGATACGCAGTATTTT. The variable domain in full, with the rest retrieved from reference TRBV7-9 and TRBJ2-3, is DTGVSQNPRHKITKRGQNVTFRCDPISEHNRLYWYRQTLGQGPEFLTYFQNEAQLEKSRLLSDRFSAERPKGSFSTLEIQRTEQGDSAMYLCASSLFSVLGCTDTQYFGPGTRLTVL.

The chain is built from TRBV4-1 and TRBJ2-2; D is unclear. The germline V gene encodes CDR1 MGHRA and CDR2 YSYEKL. Trimming stripped 7 bases from V and 0 bases from J, with 9 bases between. This CDR3 has 14 residues. The CDR3 sequence is CASNEQTNTGELFF. Written as DNA, the CDR3 is TGCGCCAGCAACGAGCAGACGAACACCGGGGAGCTGTTTTTT.

This CDR3 is CASSIVAGVTGELFF. The DNA of the CDR3 is TGTGCCAGCAGTATCGTAGCGGGAGTCACCGGGGAGCTGTTTTTT. V gene TRBV27 combines with J gene TRBJ2-2; 9 bases map to TRBD2. This CDR3 is 15 amino acids long. The germline V gene encodes CDR1 MNHEY and CDR2 SMNVEV (reference sequence). V lost 5 bases, J lost 4 bases, and 5 bases stayed unmatched.

The rearrangement joins TRBV4-2 to TRBJ2-5; 10 positions match TRBD2. CDR1 and CDR2 from the germline V gene are LGHNA and YNFKEQ. The junction had 9 bases not matched to a gene; V was cut back by 0 bases and J by 5 bases. The CDR3 has 17 amino acids. The CDR3 sequence: CASSQERTSGLPETQYF. For the CDR3, the DNA is TGTGCCAGCAGCCAAGAAAGGACTAGCGGTTTACCGGAGACCCAGTACTTC.

The rearrangement links TRBV6-6 to TRBJ2-7; 11 nucleotides match TRBD2. Germline trimming cut 4 bases from V and 6 bases from J; bases unmatched to any gene: 8. Germline V lookup: CDR1 MNHNY, CDR2 SVGAGI (reference sequence). This CDR3 region has 15 residues. The CDR3 loop is CASSSPASGRSEQYF. CDR3 coding DNA: TGTGCCAGCAGTTCCCCGGCTAGCGGGAGGAGCGAGCAGTACTTC.

This chain links TRBV10-3 with TRBJ2-7, with D uncertain. Trimming left V 5 bases short and J 6 bases short, with 20 bases between. CDR3 length equals 15 residues. Germline V gene sequence: CDR1 ENHRY, CDR2 SYGVKD. Here the CDR3 reads CAISSTPYGEGEQYF. DNA for the CDR3: TGTGCCATCAGTTCGACACCTTACGGCGAAGGCGAGCAGTACTTC.

This clone appeared a single time. This chain uses TRBV4-1 with TRBJ2-1; 10 bases align to TRBD2. In germline, CDR1 is MGHRA, CDR2 YSYEKL. CDR3 length: 15 residues. With 1 base clipped from V and 10 bases from J, the junction kept 7 bases outside the gene matches. Written as DNA, the CDR3 is TGCGCCAGCAGCCAAGCGGGGCTAGCGGGAGTGGAGCAGTTCTTC. Amino acid sequence: CASSQAGLAGVEQFF.

The chain recombines TRBV7-8 with TRBJ2-7; 10 nucleotides match TRBD1. Germline V gene lookup returns CDR1 SGHVS and CDR2 FQNEAQ. CDR3 length: 13 residues. The trim removed 3 bases at V and 6 bases at J, leaving 2 bases unmatched. This chain's CDR3 is CASSFRDRGEQYF. For the CDR3, the DNA is TGTGCCAGCAGCTTCCGGGACAGGGGCGAGCAGTACTTC.